Shown below are 29 T cell receptor beta chains from a single sample sequenced in a study of cytomegalovirus exposure and HLA in healthy donors. Amplification used 60 Vbeta primers and 13 Jbeta primers. Clones were sequenced by immunoSEQ multiplex PCR, and TCRdb holds only the in-frame ones, with some missing. The data show some 200,000 clones, around 79% seen once. Sequencing used PBMCs. Source of these receptors: a girl aged 10 to 17 in good health and CMV-seropositive.

The chain recombines TRBV6-1 with TRBJ1-1; 9 bases agree with TRBD1. V lost 3 bases, J lost 5 bases, and 4 bases stayed unmatched. Germline loops: CDR1 MNHNS, CDR2 SASEGT. The CDR3 is 14 amino acids. The CDR3 nucleotides are TGTGCCAGCAGTGACGGGACAGGGTGGACTGAAGCTTTCTTT. Protein sequence: CASSDGTGWTEAFF.

Regarding this clone: The junction shows a germline mismatch at one end, possibly a read error. The CDR3 sequence: CASTQGGSGAYGQYF. CDR3 coding DNA: TGTGCCAGCACCCAGGGTGGTAGCGGGGCTTACGGGCAGTACTTC. The chain employs TRBV7-2 and TRBJ2-7; 8 nucleotides match TRBD2. CDR3 length: 15 residues. The germline V gene has CDR1 SGHTA and CDR2 FQGNSA.

The J gene is TRBJ1-5, the V gene TRBV27; D is possibly TRBD1 (6 bases). The CDR3 contains 14 residues. Germline values: CDR1 MNHEY, CDR2 SMNVEV (reference sequence). Trimming stripped 5 bases from V and 7 bases from J, with 15 bases between. The CDR3 spells CASSPGQQWQPQHF. In DNA, the CDR3 is TGTGCCAGCAGTCCCGGACAGCAATGGCAGCCCCAGCATTTT.

J is TRBJ2-2 and V is TRBV6-5, with a possible D match to TRBD2 (5 bases). The ends were cut back, 8 bases at V and 1 base at J, with 5 bases in the middle. This CDR3 region has 12 residues. Germline CDR1 is MNHEY and CDR2 is SVGAGI. For the CDR3, the DNA is TGTGCCAGCGGAGGGAACACCGGGGAGCTGTTTTTT. Translated: CASGGNTGELFF.

This clone was found once. The J gene is TRBJ2-3, the V gene TRBV28; D gene ambiguous. Trimming removed 6 bases at V and 3 bases at J, with 4 bases between. The CDR3 loop spans 11 amino acids. From germline, CDR1 is MDHEN and CDR2 SYDVKM. The DNA of the CDR3 is TGTGCCAGCAGACGGACAGATACGCAGTATTTT. Its protein is CASRRTDTQYF.

CDR3 residues: CASRPGGGSYNEQFF. DNA of the CDR3: TGTGCCAGCAGGCCCGGGGGGGGCTCCTACAATGAGCAGTTCTTC. The V gene is TRBV2, the J gene TRBJ2-1; TRBD2 agrees at 8 bases. With V trimmed by 6 bases and J by 0 bases, 4 bases remained unmatched. Germline loops: CDR1 SNHLY, CDR2 FYNNEI. This CDR3 contains 15 residues.

The V and J genes are TRBV7-9 and TRBJ2-7, with 8 bases fitting TRBD2. CDR1 is SEHNR and CDR2 is FQNEAQ in the germline V gene (reference sequence). Germline trimming cut 8 bases from V and 6 bases from J; bases unmatched to any gene: 3. The CDR3 extends over 11 amino acids. The DNA of the CDR3 is TGTGCCAGCCGGGAGGGGATCGAGCAGTACTTC. Translation gives CASREGIEQYF.

This clone was observed once. The gene calls are TRBV9 and TRBJ2-7; the match to TRBD2 covers 7 bases. The germline V gene has CDR1 SGDLS and CDR2 YYNGEE. There are 16 residues in the CDR3. V lost 3 bases to trimming and J lost 0 bases; unmatched junction nucleotides: 9. The DNA of the CDR3 is TGTGCCAGCAGCGCCAGTGGGGGGGGGAACTCCTACGAGCAGTACTTC. Its protein is CASSASGGGNSYEQYF. The complete variable domain, with remaining parts taken from reference TRBV9 and TRBJ2-7, reads DSGVTQTPKHLITATGQRVTLRCSPRSGDLSVYWYQQSLDQGLQFLIQYYNGEERAKGNILERFSAQQFPDLHSELNLSSLELGDSALYFCASSASGGGNSYEQYFGPGTRLTVT.

The chain is built from TRBV7-2 and TRBJ1-5; 7 bases fit TRBD1. Germline V gene data show CDR1 as SGHTA and CDR2 as FQGNSA. The CDR3 covers 15 residues. V dropped 3 bases and J dropped 3; count of bases not matched to a gene: 5. The chain's CDR3 is CASSFSTGHNQPQHF. The CDR3 region has the DNA TGTGCCAGCAGCTTCTCGACAGGGCACAATCAGCCCCAGCATTTT.

This clone turned up a few times. The rearrangement joins TRBV7-2 to TRBJ1-2; D is perhaps TRBD1 (5 bases). Germline CDR1 is SGHTA and CDR2 is FQGNSA. Trimming took 4 bases from V and 2 from J, leaving 8 bases between them. The CDR3 loop spans 13 amino acids. CDR3 in DNA: TGTGCCAGCAGCTCCAGACAGAACTATGGCTACACCTTC. Translated: CASSSRQNYGYTF.

This clone was picked up a small number of times. The genes are TRBV30 and TRBJ2-5; possibly TRBD1 for D (5 bases). The V gene lost 2 bases and the J gene lost 4 bases, with 11 bases spanning the gap. Germline assignment: CDR1 GTSNPN and CDR2 SVGIG (reference sequence). The CDR3 is 13 residues long. In DNA form, the CDR3 reads TGTGCCTGGAGTTATTGGGGCGGAGAGACCCAGTACTTC. As protein: CAWSYWGGETQYF.

This chain uses TRBV2 with TRBJ2-5; D is unresolved. The CDR3 loop spans 14 amino acids. Trimming cost V 4 bases and J 1 base, with 10 bases left between them. CDR1 is SNHLY, CDR2 FYNNEI, per germline. CDR3 amino acids: CASSVLTAQETQYF. DNA of the CDR3: TGTGCCAGCAGTGTGCTTACAGCCCAAGAGACCCAGTACTTC.

In this sample, this clone turned up a few times. This rearrangement joins TRBV7-2 to TRBJ2-2; 7 nucleotides agree with TRBD2. The V gene's germline CDR1 is SGHTA and CDR2 FQGNSA. Trimming at V came to 8 bases and at J to 4 bases, leaving 10 bases not matched to a gene. The CDR3 contains 15 residues. The CDR3 nucleotides read TGTGCCAGCTCTCCCGTCGGGGGGTCCACCGGGGAGCTGTTTTTT. Its translation: CASSPVGGSTGELFF.

The chain is built from TRBV5-1 and TRBJ1-4, with D perhaps matching TRBD1 (5 bases). CDR1 and CDR2 from the germline V gene are SGHRS and YFSETQ. The CDR3 is made up of 14 amino acids. V was pared by 0 bases and J by 7 bases, with 10 bases between. The CDR3 nucleotides are TGCGCCAGCAGCTTGGGCAGGGAGGGTGAAAAACTGTTTTTT. Encoded protein: CASSLGREGEKLFF.

This clone has just one count. The chain carries TRBV5-8 and TRBJ2-5; TRBD2 is a possible D gene (5 bases). Germline V gene lookup returns CDR1 SGHTS and CDR2 YDEGEE. This CDR3 region has 13 residues. V shed 0 bases and J shed 4 bases, with 7 bases lying between them. CDR3 nucleotides: TGTGCCAGCAGCTTGGAAAGCGGAGAGACCCAGTACTTC. Translated: CASSLESGETQYF.

The table lists this clone with a few counts. Written as DNA, the CDR3 is TGTGCCTGGGTCTCTGCGAGCTCCTATAATTCACCCCTCCACTTT. Protein sequence: CAWVSASSYNSPLHF. The J gene is TRBJ1-6, the V gene TRBV30, with D uncertain. This CDR3 has 15 amino acids. In germline, CDR1 is GTSNPN, CDR2 SVGIG (reference sequence). V was trimmed by 5 bases and J by 0 bases, leaving 11 bases between them.

The CDR3 protein is CASSYRDRAGYEQYF. CDR3 nucleotide sequence: TGCGCCAGCAGCTACCGGGACAGGGCGGGGTACGAGCAGTACTTC. The chain couples TRBV5-1 to TRBJ2-7; TRBD1 aligns across 9 bases. Germline V gene data show CDR1 as SGHRS and CDR2 as YFSETQ. J lost 4 bases, V lost 3 bases, and 8 bases had no gene match. This CDR3 is built from 15 residues.

The chain employs TRBV2 and TRBJ2-3; D gene ambiguous. Germline-derived CDR1 and CDR2 are SNHLY and FYNNEI. This CDR3 comprises 11 residues. The V end was cut by 10 bases, the J end by 4 bases, with 9 bases between. CDR3 DNA: TGTGCCACGGGTATCGCAGATACGCAGTATTTT. Translating gives CATGIADTQYF.

The chain joins TRBV9 to TRBJ2-1, with D possibly matching TRBD2 (6 bases). Trimming took off 0 bases at V and 2 bases at J, with 18 bases between the two ends. This CDR3 is 18 amino acids long. Germline loops: CDR1 SGDLS, CDR2 YYNGEE. The CDR3 loop is CASSVDSGGPFTYNEQFF. In nucleotides, the CDR3 is TGTGCCAGCAGCGTAGATTCCGGGGGTCCTTTCACCTACAATGAGCAGTTCTTC.

J is TRBJ2-1 and V is TRBV10-2; the D gene is possibly TRBD2 (7 bases). V was clipped by 6 bases and J by 10 bases, with 25 bases between them. Germline V gene data show CDR1 as WSHSY and CDR2 as SAAADI. CDR3 size: 16 residues. The CDR3 sequence: CASRGAGVGGQKEQFF. CDR3 nucleotide sequence: TGCGCCAGCAGGGGGGCGGGCGTGGGGGGGCAAAAGGAGCAGTTCTTC.

This chain uses TRBV25-1 with TRBJ1-1, with D maybe TRBD1 (5 bases). V was clipped by 1 base and J by 0 bases, with 9 bases between them. The CDR3 covers 15 residues. Germline-derived CDR1 and CDR2 are MGHDK and SYGVNS. This chain's CDR3 is CASSEWGEMNTEAFF. CDR3 nucleotide sequence: TGTGCCAGCAGTGAATGGGGGGAAATGAACACTGAAGCTTTCTTT. Combining the CDR3 with reference TRBV25-1 and TRBJ1-1 gives the whole variable domain EADIYQTPRYLVIGTGKKITLECSQTMGHDKMYWYQQDPGMELHLIHYSYGVNSTEKGDLSSESTVSRIRTEHFPLTLESARPSHTSQYLCASSEWGEMNTEAFFGQGTRLTVV.

This chain links TRBV6-6 with TRBJ2-7, with TRBD1 matching over 8 bases. Trimming took 7 bases from V and 5 from J; bases not matched to a gene: 16. Germline values: CDR1 MNHNY, CDR2 SVGAGI (reference sequence). This CDR3 is built from 16 residues. The CDR3 sequence is CASTPGWRTGYDEQYF. As DNA, the CDR3 is TGTGCCAGCACCCCTGGATGGCGGACAGGGTACGACGAGCAGTACTTC.

V usage is TRBV7-2 and J usage is TRBJ2-1; 8 nucleotides align to TRBD1. The germline V gene encodes CDR1 SGHTA and CDR2 FQGNSA. Germline trimming cut 8 bases from V and 4 bases from J; bases unmatched to any gene: 1. There are 12 residues in the CDR3. The DNA of the CDR3 is TGTGCCAGCTGGGACAGGTACAATGAGCAGTTCTTC. Amino acid sequence: CASWDRYNEQFF.

The chain has TRBV7-7 and TRBJ1-1; D gene ambiguous. From germline, CDR1 is SSHAT and CDR2 FNYEAQ (reference sequence). The V and J ends lost 5 bases and 0 bases respectively, with 7 bases between them. CDR3 length: 13 residues. CDR3 coding DNA: TGTGCCAGCAGCGCAGGCATGAACACTGAAGCTTTCTTT. Amino acid sequence: CASSAGMNTEAFF. The complete variable domain, with remaining parts taken from reference TRBV7-7 and TRBJ1-1, reads GAGVSQSPRYKVTKRGQDVTLRCDPISSHATLYWYQQALGQGPEFLTYFNYEAQPDKSGLPSDRFSAERPEGSISTLTIQRTEQRDSAMYRCASSAGMNTEAFFGQGTRLTVV.

This CDR3 reads CASSLVSGGRGADTQYF. The CDR3 nucleotides are TGTGCCAGCAGCTTAGTGAGCGGGGGCCGGGGGGCAGATACGCAGTATTTT. The V gene is TRBV7-2, the J gene TRBJ2-3, with 8 bases fitting TRBD2. V lost 1 base and J lost 4; bases outside the gene matches: 10. The CDR3 sequence is 17 residues long. The germline CDR1 and CDR2 sequences are SGHTA and FQGNSA.

This clone was recorded a few times. The chain couples TRBV4-3 to TRBJ1-2; perhaps TRBD1 as D (5 bases). From germline, CDR1 is LGHNA and CDR2 YSLEER. Between the trimmed V and J ends, which lost 0 bases and 1 base, there was a span of 12 bases. The CDR3 is 16 amino acids. The CDR3 nucleotides read TGCGCCAGCAGCCAAGAAGGGGTCTCCCATAACTATGGCTACACCTTC. It codes for CASSQEGVSHNYGYTF.

The V call is TRBV4-3, the J call TRBJ2-6; D might be TRBD2 (6 bases). The CDR3 runs to 17 residues. Between the trimmed V and J ends, which lost 0 bases and 4 bases, there was a span of 13 bases. In germline, CDR1 is LGHNA, CDR2 YSLEER. Written as DNA, the CDR3 is TGCGCCAGCAGCCAAGATCTTGGGGGGTCCGGGGCCAACGTCCTGACTTTC. Translating it yields CASSQDLGGSGANVLTF.

The gene calls are TRBV9 and TRBJ2-2, with D perhaps matching TRBD2 (6 bases). CDR3 length: 16 residues. Germline V gene lookup returns CDR1 SGDLS and CDR2 YYNGEE. V lost 4 bases and J lost 6, with 19 bases in between. This chain's CDR3 is CASSRGQGAGSGELFF. CDR3 nucleotide sequence: TGTGCCAGCAGCCGAGGGCAAGGGGCGGGGTCCGGGGAGCTGTTTTTT.

J is TRBJ1-5 and V is TRBV7-2, with D possibly being TRBD1 (6 bases). Deletions cut 2 bases from V and 0 bases from J, with 20 bases between. CDR1 is SGHTA and CDR2 is FQGNSA in the germline V gene. The CDR3 covers 19 residues. The CDR3 spells CASSLWGWAGAYSNQPQHF. Written as DNA, the CDR3 is TGTGCCAGCAGCTTATGGGGGTGGGCAGGGGCCTATAGCAATCAGCCCCAGCATTTT. The variable domain in full, with the rest retrieved from reference TRBV7-2 and TRBJ1-5, is GAGVSQSPSNKVTEKGKDVELRCDPISGHTALYWYRQSLGQGLEFLIYFQGNSAPDKSGLPSDRFSAERTGGSVSTLTIQRTQQEDSAVYLCASSLWGWAGAYSNQPQHFGDGTRLSIL.